The 4 T cell receptor beta chains in this list originate from one sample, sequenced in a study of T cell clusters in autoimmune cytopenias. TRB amplification used approximately 0.25 ug of peripheral blood genomic DNA. TRB rearrangements were amplified by touch-down multiplex PCR with mixed TRB-A/B primers. With the multiplex PCR reads reprocessed, TCRdb shows one record per CDR3 protein and no DNA. This listing includes under 6,500 distinct CDR3 sequences. These records were also assigned to another study, of T cell repertoires in aging, cancer and after chemotherapy.

Sequenced input: peripheral blood. Receptor source: a human donor in good health.

Measured by frequency, this clonotype is medium-sized. CDR3 region: CAISEWGGVAETQYF. The chain carries TRBV10-3 and TRBJ2-5; as DNA is missing, the TRBD1 call by TCRdb cannot be tested. This CDR3 has 15 residues. Germline V lookup: CDR1 ENHRY, CDR2 SYGVKD.

By frequency, this clonotype registers medium-sized (0.01 to 0.1%). The genes are TRBV27 and TRBJ2-2. Per the germline V gene, CDR1 is MNHEY and CDR2 is SMNVEV (reference sequence). This CDR3 comprises 13 residues. CDR3 protein: CASSPQNTGELFF.

The chain joins TRBV4-2 to TRBJ2-3; TCRdb calls TRBD2, which cannot be checked without DNA. This CDR3 comprises 14 residues. The germline gives CDR1 LGHNA, CDR2 YNFKEQ. This CDR3 is CASSQGPGPNTQYF.

CDR3 in amino acids: CASSPRTPGANEQFF. V usage is TRBV28 and J usage is TRBJ2-1; as DNA is missing, the TRBD1 call by TCRdb cannot be tested. CDR1 and CDR2 (germline): MDHEN, SYDVKM. This CDR3 spans 15 amino acids.